This section outlines one T cell receptor (beta chain) sequence together with its context. Its antigen is as yet unknown. These data belong to a study of cytomegalovirus exposure and HLA in healthy donors. Study-level findings and limits: In a later analysis, HLA-C alleles had the fewest associated TCRs, DRB1 alleles the most.

PCR involved 60 Vbeta and 13 Jbeta primers. The assay was immunoSEQ multiplex PCR, and TCRdb's table has in-frame clones only and misses some. The data hold roughly 190,000 clones, with around 80% observed a single time. The CDR3 spans 14 residues. V was clipped by 4 bases and J by 6 bases; unmatched bases: 1. Germline assignment: CDR1 SGHDN and CDR2 FVKESK. Source material: PBMCs. The chain recombines TRBV14 with TRBJ2-2, with 11 nucleotides matching TRBD1. This sequence originates from a middle-aged man in good health and CMV-seropositive. The CDR3 spells CASSRTGGPGELFF. DNA for the CDR3: TGTGCCAGCAGCCGGACAGGGGGCCCCGGGGAGCTGTTTTTT.